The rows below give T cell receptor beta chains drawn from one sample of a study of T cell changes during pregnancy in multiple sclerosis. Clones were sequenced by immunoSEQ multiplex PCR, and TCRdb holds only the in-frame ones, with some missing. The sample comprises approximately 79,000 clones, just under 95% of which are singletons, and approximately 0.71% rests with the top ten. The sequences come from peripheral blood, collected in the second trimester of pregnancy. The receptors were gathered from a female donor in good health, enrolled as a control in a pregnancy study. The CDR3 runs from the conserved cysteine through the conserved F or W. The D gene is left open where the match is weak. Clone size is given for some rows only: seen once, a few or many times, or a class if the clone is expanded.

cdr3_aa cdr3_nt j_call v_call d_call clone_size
CASSQGGARGYTGELFF TGCGCCAGCAGCCAAGGGGGGGCGCGGGGGTACACCGGGGAGCTGTTTTTT TRBJ2-2 TRBV4-3 . .
CASSSLRGETQYF TGTGCCAGCAGCTCCCTACGGGGGGAGACCCAGTACTTC TRBJ2-5 TRBV7-3 . .
CASSPIDSRNTGELFF TGTGCCAGCTCACCGATAGACAGCCGGAACACCGGGGAGCTGTTTTTT TRBJ2-2 TRBV18 . .
CASGQTGGGNTIYF TGTGCCAGCGGCCAAACGGGGGGTGGAAACACCATATATTTT TRBJ1-3 TRBV5-6 . .
CASSSADRSNEKLFF TGTGCCAGCAGCTCTGCTGACAGGAGTAATGAAAAACTGTTTTTT TRBJ1-4 TRBV7-9 . .
CAWRGTGANYGYTF TGTGCCTGGAGAGGGACAGGGGCTAACTATGGCTACACCTTC TRBJ1-2 TRBV30 TRBD1 .
CAWSFRTGGVYGYTF TGTGCCTGGAGTTTTAGGACAGGTGGGGTCTATGGCTACACCTTC TRBJ1-2 TRBV30 TRBD1 .
CACQDRGPYEQYF TGTGCCTGTCAGGACAGGGGGCCCTACGAGCAGTACTTC TRBJ2-7 TRBV30 TRBD1 .
CASSRDPTGSSEQFF TGTGCCAGCAGCCGAGATCCTACAGGGTCAAGTGAGCAGTTCTTC TRBJ2-1 TRBV9 . .
CASSYSHREKLFF TGTGCCAGCAGTTACTCACACAGAGAAAAACTGTTTTTT TRBJ1-4 TRBV6-5 . .
CASSEGGYRANEKLFF TGCGCCAGCAGCGAAGGAGGCTACCGAGCTAATGAAAAACTGTTTTTT TRBJ1-4 TRBV4-3 . .
CSVEYAAEGEQYF TGCAGCGTTGAATATGCGGCTGAGGGCGAGCAGTACTTC TRBJ2-7 TRBV29-1 . .
CASSFRTSTSTDTQYF TGCGCCAGCAGCTTCCGTACTTCTACTAGCACAGATACGCAGTATTTT TRBJ2-3 TRBV5-1 . once
CASKVRGMNTEAFF TGTGCCAGCAAGGTCAGGGGCATGAACACTGAAGCTTTCTTT TRBJ1-1 TRBV28 . .
CASSRTTGAPTNEKLFF TGTGCCAGTAGTAGGACGACAGGGGCCCCAACTAATGAAAAACTGTTTTTT TRBJ1-4 TRBV19 TRBD1 .
CASGLADQPQHF TGTGCTAGTGGTTTGGCCGATCAGCCCCAGCATTTT TRBJ1-5 TRBV12-5 . few
CASSLRRLDNEQFF TGTGCCAGCAGCTTGAGGAGACTGGACAATGAGCAGTTCTTC TRBJ2-1 TRBV7-2 . .
CASSGRGLGEETQYF TGTGCCAGCAGTGGGAGGGGACTAGGAGAAGAGACCCAGTACTTC TRBJ2-5 TRBV2 TRBD2 .
CASSPGGSSYEQYF TGTGCCAGCTCCCCGGGGGGGTCATCCTACGAGCAGTACTTC TRBJ2-7 TRBV18 TRBD2 .
CASRLQGSAYEQYF TGTGCCAGCAGACTACAGGGTTCTGCCTACGAGCAGTACTTC TRBJ2-7 TRBV7-2 . .
CAISEADRPLHF TGTGCCATCAGTGAGGCCGACAGACCCCTCCACTTT TRBJ1-6 TRBV10-3 . .
CASSPRDRGLRYGYTF TGTGCCAGCAGCCCCCGGGACAGGGGGCTTCGATATGGCTACACCTTC TRBJ1-2 TRBV7-9 TRBD1 .
CAWNLLRGLPYGYTF TGTGCCTGGAACCTTCTGCGGGGCCTACCCTACGGCTACACCTTC TRBJ1-2 TRBV30 . .
CASSFRQGARETQYF TGTGCCAGCAGCTTTCGACAGGGGGCTAGAGAGACCCAGTACTTC TRBJ2-5 TRBV13 TRBD1 .
CSVVRRGVLVGEQFF TGCAGCGTTGTAAGGCGGGGTGTCTTAGTAGGTGAGCAGTTCTTC TRBJ2-1 TRBV29-1 . .
CASSFRRRGGETQYF TGTGCCAGCAGCTTCAGAAGACGGGGGGGAGAGACCCAGTACTTC TRBJ2-5 TRBV7-8 TRBD2 .
CASSQESSRDMNTEAFF TGTGCCAGCAGCCAAGAATCCTCCAGGGACATGAACACTGAAGCTTTCTTT TRBJ1-1 TRBV4-2 . .
CAISVGTGFAYTF TGTGCCATCAGTGTGGGGACAGGGTTTGCCTACACCTTC TRBJ1-2 TRBV10-3 TRBD1 .
CASSQDLGAPFYGYTF TGCGCCAGCAGCCAAGATCTAGGGGCTCCTTTCTATGGCTACACCTTC TRBJ1-2 TRBV4-1 . few
CASSGDRGREGSPLHF TGTGCCAGCAGCGGCGACAGGGGGCGCGAGGGTTCACCCCTCCACTTT TRBJ1-6 TRBV9 TRBD1 .
CASTQGNDSPLHF TGTGCCAGCACACAGGGTAATGATTCACCCCTCCACTTT TRBJ1-6 TRBV6-1 . .
CASSSTGASGNTIYF TGTGCCAGCAGCTCGACAGGAGCCTCTGGAAACACCATATATTTT TRBJ1-3 TRBV5-6 . .
CASSRQAASSYEQYF TGTGCCAGCAGTAGACAGGCTGCTAGCTCCTACGAGCAGTACTTC TRBJ2-7 TRBV6-1 . .
CASSRDSSGANVLTF TGTGCCAGCAGTCGGGACAGCTCTGGGGCCAACGTCCTGACTTTC TRBJ2-6 TRBV6-6 TRBD1 .
CASSLGGEETQYF TGTGCCAGCAGCTTAGGGGGGGAAGAGACCCAGTACTTC TRBJ2-5 TRBV7-9 . .
CSVLLGGLNTEAFF TGCAGCGTTTTGCTCGGAGGGCTGAACACTGAAGCTTTCTTT TRBJ1-1 TRBV29-1 . .
CASSVGAHSSYNEQFF TGTGCCAGCAGCGTGGGGGCCCATAGCTCCTACAATGAGCAGTTCTTC TRBJ2-1 TRBV9 . .
CASSMGRGAVETQYF TGTGCCAGTAGTATGGGGCGGGGGGCCGTAGAGACCCAGTACTTC TRBJ2-5 TRBV19 TRBD2 .